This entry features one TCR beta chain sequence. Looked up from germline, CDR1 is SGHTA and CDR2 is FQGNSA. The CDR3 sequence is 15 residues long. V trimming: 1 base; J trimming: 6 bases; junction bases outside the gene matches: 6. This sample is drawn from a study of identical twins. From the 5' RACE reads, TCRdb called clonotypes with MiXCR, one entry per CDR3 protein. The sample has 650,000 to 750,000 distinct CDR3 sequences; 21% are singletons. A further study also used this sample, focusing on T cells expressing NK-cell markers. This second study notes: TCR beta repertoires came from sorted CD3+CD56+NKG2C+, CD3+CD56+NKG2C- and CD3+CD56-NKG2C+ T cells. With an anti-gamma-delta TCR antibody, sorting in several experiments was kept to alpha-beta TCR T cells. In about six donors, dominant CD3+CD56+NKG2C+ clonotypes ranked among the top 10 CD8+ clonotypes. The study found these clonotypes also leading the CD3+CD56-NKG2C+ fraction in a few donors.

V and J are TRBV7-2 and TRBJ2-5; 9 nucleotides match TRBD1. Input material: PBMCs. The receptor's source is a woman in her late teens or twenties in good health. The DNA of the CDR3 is TGTGCCAGCAGCTTAGGGGACAGGGTAGGAAAGACCCAGTACTTC. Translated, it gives CASSLGDRVGKTQYF.